Presented here are 31 T cell receptor beta chains from one specimen sequenced in a study of neurological immune-mediated disorders. TCRdb redid the calling of the 5' RACE reads with MiXCR, one entry per CDR3 protein. The sample carries over 45,000 distinct CDR3 sequences, approximately 6.2% recorded once. The sample consisted of CD4+ T cells from blood. The receptors stem from a woman between 18 and 30 years old with multiple sclerosis.

This clonotype has a count of ten or more. The chain combines TRBV6-5 with TRBJ2-1; the match to TRBD1 covers 12 bases. The CDR3 has 16 residues. Germline trimming cut 2 bases from V and 4 bases from J; bases unmatched to any gene: 3. Germline lookup yields CDR1 MNHEY and CDR2 SVGAGI. CDR3 nucleotide sequence: TGTGCCAGCAGTTACCTGGGACAGGGGGCGTACAATGAGCAGTTCTTC. This sequence encodes CASSYLGQGAYNEQFF.

This clonotype has a count of ten or more. The V gene is TRBV7-2, the J gene TRBJ2-3; 9 nucleotides align to TRBD2. Germline V lookup: CDR1 SGHTA, CDR2 FQGNSA. With 2 bases clipped from V and 4 bases from J, the junction kept 10 bases outside the gene matches. This CDR3 is 17 amino acids long. The CDR3 loop is CASSLPSTSGRSDTQYF. CDR3 DNA: TGTGCCAGCAGCTTACCGTCAACTAGCGGGCGCTCAGATACGCAGTATTTT.

This clonotype was seen repeatedly, ten times or more. The chain is built from TRBV29-1 and TRBJ1-2, with TRBD1 as a possible D gene (6 bases). The germline V gene encodes CDR1 SQVTM and CDR2 ANQGSEA. The CDR3 contains 13 residues. Trimming shortened V by 3 bases and J by 7 bases, and 15 bases separated the two germline ends. This chain's CDR3 is CSVEANKGGGYTF. The CDR3 DNA is TGCAGCGTTGAGGCCAATAAAGGGGGTGGCTACACCTTC. Full variable domain (outside the CDR3, taken from reference TRBV29-1 and TRBJ1-2): SAVISQKPSRDICQRGTSLTIQCQVDSQVTMMFWYRQQPGQSLTLIATANQGSEATYESGFVIDKFPISRPNLTFSTLTVSNMSPEDSSIYLCSVEANKGGGYTFGSGTRLTVV.

The sample holds many counts of this clonotype. The J gene is TRBJ2-2, the V gene TRBV20-1, with D perhaps TRBD1 (5 bases). Germline CDR1 is DFQATT and CDR2 is SNEGSKA (reference sequence). The CDR3 contains 13 residues. V shed 3 bases and J shed 6 bases, with 11 bases lying between them. CDR3 amino acids: CSARVQEPGELFF. The CDR3 nucleotides read TGCAGTGCTAGGGTACAGGAACCCGGGGAGCTGTTTTTT.

The table lists this clonotype with many counts. The V gene is TRBV11-2, the J gene TRBJ1-1, with TRBD1 as a possible D gene (5 bases). The germline gives CDR1 SGHAT, CDR2 FQNNGV. The V end lost 2 bases, the J end lost 4 bases, and 14 bases lay between the germline ends. There are 15 residues in the CDR3. This chain's CDR3 is CASSLHPQRGTEAFF. As DNA, the CDR3 is TGTGCCAGCAGCTTACATCCCCAGAGGGGCACTGAAGCTTTCTTT.

This clonotype was detected many times. This rearrangement joins TRBV7-3 to TRBJ1-2, with 8 positions matching TRBD1. Germline lookup yields CDR1 SGHTA and CDR2 FQGTGA. This CDR3 is built from 14 residues. V lost 2 bases and J lost 3; bases outside the gene matches: 2. As DNA, the CDR3 is TGTGCCAGCAGCTTATCAGGGGGCGACTATGGCTACACCTTC. It specifies CASSLSGGDYGYTF.

This clonotype was observed many times. V usage is TRBV5-1 and J usage is TRBJ1-4, with TRBD1 identical over 7 bases. The CDR3 runs to 15 residues. The germline V gene encodes CDR1 SGHRS and CDR2 YFSETQ. V lost 5 bases to trimming and J lost 4 bases; unmatched junction nucleotides: 8. CDR3 protein: CASSRDSGDNEKLFF. The CDR3 coding sequence is TGCGCCAGCAGTCGGGACAGCGGTGATAATGAAAAACTGTTTTTT.

This clonotype was seen repeatedly, ten times or more. The chain couples TRBV29-1 to TRBJ2-3; D is undetermined. The CDR3 spans 14 residues. The germline gives CDR1 SQVTM, CDR2 ANQGSEA. Trimming removed 5 bases at V and 0 bases at J, with 12 bases between. CDR3 amino acids: CSVFARISTDTQYF. The CDR3 region has the DNA TGCAGCGTTTTTGCTAGAATTAGCACAGATACGCAGTATTTT.

This clonotype was observed at least ten times. The genes are TRBV6-1 and TRBJ1-1; no definite D call. Between the trimmed V and J ends, which lost 5 bases and 0 bases, there was a span of 7 bases. The CDR3 totals 13 residues. The germline V gene encodes CDR1 MNHNS and CDR2 SASEGT. CDR3 protein: CASSRRVNTEAFF. Written as DNA, the CDR3 is TGTGCCAGCAGTCGACGGGTGAACACTGAAGCTTTCTTT.

The table lists this clonotype with many counts. This chain links TRBV11-2 with TRBJ2-5; 10 bases are shared with TRBD2. V shed 0 bases and J 6 bases; nucleotides not matched to a gene: 19. CDR3 length equals 20 residues. Germline CDR1 is SGHAT and CDR2 is FQNNGV. The CDR3 nucleotides are TGTGCCAGCAGCTTAGAGGTTAGGCTAGCGGGAGCCCGACCTCAAAAGACCCAGTACTTC. Translated: CASSLEVRLAGARPQKTQYF.

This clonotype rates as medium-sized (0.01 to 0.1%). The gene calls are TRBV5-1 and TRBJ1-1; no clear D. Germline V CDR1 and CDR2: SGHRS, YFSETQ. The CDR3 is 14 amino acids. The ends were cut back, 0 bases at V and 0 bases at J, with 6 bases in the middle. In nucleotides, the CDR3 is TGCGCCAGCAGCTTGGACAGAATGAACACTGAAGCTTTCTTT. It encodes CASSLDRMNTEAFF.

This clonotype showed up many times. The chain carries TRBV29-1 and TRBJ1-3, with TRBD1 matching 10 bases. V shed 5 bases and J 3 bases; nucleotides not matched to a gene: 1. The V gene's germline CDR1 is SQVTM and CDR2 ANQGSEA. This CDR3 region has 13 residues. This CDR3 reads CSVRDRGGNTIYF. The CDR3 bases are TGCAGCGTTCGGGACAGGGGTGGAAACACCATATATTTT.

This clonotype was seen many times. This chain connects TRBV7-9 to TRBJ2-1, with 7 bases identical to TRBD1. CDR1 is SEHNR, CDR2 FQNEAQ, per germline (reference sequence). This CDR3 contains 15 residues. With V trimmed by 5 bases and J by 2 bases, 6 bases remained unmatched. Here the CDR3 reads CASSDRAPPYNEQFF. CDR3 DNA sequence: TGTGCCAGCAGCGACAGGGCTCCTCCCTACAATGAGCAGTTCTTC.

This clonotype was detected many times. The V call is TRBV7-8, the J call TRBJ2-2; D is unclear. Between the trimmed V and J ends, which lost 1 base and 4 bases, there was a span of 13 bases. CDR1 is SGHVS and CDR2 is FQNEAQ in the germline V gene. The CDR3 extends over 16 amino acids. The CDR3 spells CASSLGLRLTTGELFF. Written as DNA, the CDR3 is TGTGCCAGCAGCTTAGGACTCCGGCTAACCACCGGGGAGCTGTTTTTT.

This clonotype appeared many times. The chain is built from TRBV18 and TRBJ2-3; 9 nucleotides align to TRBD1. CDR3 length equals 15 residues. V lost 2 bases to trimming and J lost 1 base; unmatched junction nucleotides: 1. The germline V gene has CDR1 KGHSH and CDR2 LQKENI. The CDR3 is CASSPGTGRTDTQYF. The CDR3 nucleotides are TGTGCCAGCTCACCAGGGACAGGGCGCACAGATACGCAGTATTTT.

This clonotype was recorded a few times. V gene TRBV5-1 combines with J gene TRBJ2-2, with D perhaps matching TRBD2 (6 bases). Germline V gene data show CDR1 as SGHRS and CDR2 as YFSETQ. Trimming took 4 bases from V and 0 from J, leaving 10 bases between them. This CDR3 has 15 residues. CDR3: CASSGGSTNTGELFF. The CDR3, as DNA: TGCGCCAGCAGCGGAGGGAGCACGAACACCGGGGAGCTGTTTTTT.

The CDR3 coding sequence is TGCAGTGCTAGAGATCCGGGGAGCGGGACGAACACCGGGGAGCTGTTTTTT. It codes for CSARDPGSGTNTGELFF. V is TRBV20-1 and J is TRBJ2-2; 7 positions agree with TRBD2. The junction had 7 bases not matched to a gene; V was cut back by 0 bases and J by 0 bases. The V gene's germline CDR1 is DFQATT and CDR2 SNEGSKA (reference sequence). The CDR3 is 17 residues long.

This clonotype was recorded many times. The V gene is TRBV27, the J gene TRBJ1-1, with unresolved D. The V and J ends lost 6 bases and 1 base respectively, with 3 bases between them. This CDR3 spans 11 amino acids. The germline gives CDR1 MNHEY, CDR2 SMNVEV (reference sequence). The CDR3 region is CASRQNTEAFF. The CDR3 DNA reads as TGTGCCAGCAGGCAGAACACTGAAGCTTTCTTT.

The chain joins TRBV6-2 or TRBV6-3 to TRBJ1-1, with D unclear. V lost 6 bases to trimming and J lost 2 bases, with 7 bases between them. The CDR3 is 12 residues long. Per germline, CDR1 MNHEY and CDR2 SVGEGT. The CDR3 DNA follows: TGTGCCAGCAGACCGGGAAACACTGAAGCTTTCTTT. This encodes CASRPGNTEAFF.

This clonotype has ten or more counts. At one boundary the junction diverges from the germline segment, which might be a read error. This chain joins TRBV7-7 and TRBJ1-1, with 7 positions matching TRBD1. Germline CDR1 and CDR2: SSHAT and FNYEAQ (reference sequence). The CDR3 consists of 13 residues. DNA of the CDR3: TGTGCTAGCAGCTTAGGGCGGGACAGTGAAGCTTTCTTT. Translated, it gives CASSLGRDSEAFF.

In this sample, this clonotype turned up a few times. This chain connects TRBV12-3 or TRBV12-4 to TRBJ1-5, with D uncertain. The CDR3 covers 13 residues. The germline V and J ends were trimmed by 1 base and 4 bases, with 5 bases remaining between them. The CDR3 DNA sequence: TGTGCCAGCAGTTTAGGCAAAAATCAGCCCCAGCATTTT. As protein: CASSLGKNQPQHF.

This clonotype has ten or more counts. The V gene is TRBV7-2, the J gene TRBJ2-3; 14 nucleotides agree with TRBD2. This CDR3 is 16 amino acids long. Germline CDR1 SGHTA, CDR2 FQGNSA. Trimming took 5 bases from V and 3 from J; bases not matched to a gene: 4. CDR3 loop: CASSVRLAGGTDTQYF. The CDR3, as DNA: TGTGCCAGCAGCGTACGACTAGCGGGAGGGACAGATACGCAGTATTTT.

This clonotype was counted between two and nine times. The chain joins TRBV30 to TRBJ1-5; no clear D gene. CDR1 GTSNPN and CDR2 SVGIG come from the germline V gene (reference sequence). The CDR3 extends over 13 amino acids. V lost 7 bases, J lost 0 bases, and 10 bases lay in between. CDR3 loop: CASGRVSNQPQHF. CDR3 nucleotides: TGTGCCTCCGGACGGGTTAGCAATCAGCCCCAGCATTTT.

The rearrangement links TRBV5-4 to TRBJ1-3, with 9 bases that match TRBD1. The germline gives CDR1 SGHNT, CDR2 YYREEE (reference sequence). The J segment lost 1 base and the V segment lost 4 bases, leaving 6 bases of the junction unmatched. The CDR3 loop spans 16 amino acids. The CDR3 spells CASSPGQGSSGNTIYF. In nucleotides, the CDR3 is TGTGCCAGCAGCCCAGGACAGGGGTCATCTGGAAACACCATATATTTT. Combining the CDR3 with reference TRBV5-4 and TRBJ1-3 gives the whole variable domain ETGVTQSPTHLIKTRGQQVTLRCSSQSGHNTVSWYQQALGQGPQFIFQYYREEENGRGNFPPRFSGLQFPNYSSELNVNALELDDSALYLCASSPGQGSSGNTIYFGEGSWLTVV.

The chain couples TRBV7-2 to TRBJ2-3; D call uncertain. Between the trimmed V and J ends, which lost 2 bases and 3 bases, there was a span of 15 bases. The V gene's germline CDR1 is SGHTA and CDR2 FQGNSA. CDR3 length: 16 residues. The CDR3 here is CASSLQPASITDTQYF. In DNA, the CDR3 is TGTGCCAGCAGCTTACAGCCCGCTAGTATAACAGATACGCAGTATTTT.

In its sample, this clonotype was seen many times. The chain employs TRBV20-1 and TRBJ1-1; 8 nucleotides agree with TRBD1. From germline, CDR1 is DFQATT and CDR2 SNEGSKA (reference sequence). The V and J ends lost 5 bases and 1 base, in that order; junction bases with no gene match: 12. CDR3 length: 16 amino acids. CDR3 nucleotide sequence: TGCAGTGCTCTTGGACAGGGCGTCTTGGGGAACACTGAAGCTTTCTTT. Its protein product is CSALGQGVLGNTEAFF.

The chain uses TRBV12-3 or TRBV12-4 and TRBJ2-3; D is unresolved. Trimming took 2 bases from V and 2 from J, leaving 17 bases between them. This CDR3 comprises 17 residues. The CDR3 DNA follows: TGTGCCAGCAGTTTAACTGCGCCAGTTAAGAACACAGATACGCAGTATTTT. It translates to CASSLTAPVKNTDTQYF.

This clonotype was counted many times. J is TRBJ2-2 and V is TRBV14; D unclear. The CDR3 has 15 residues. Looked up from germline, CDR1 is SGHDN and CDR2 is FVKESK. The V end lost 1 base, the J end lost 3 bases, and 9 bases lay between the germline ends. The CDR3: CASSQVGLHTGELFF. As DNA, the CDR3 is TGTGCCAGCAGCCAAGTAGGTCTCCACACCGGGGAGCTGTTTTTT.

This clonotype was detected many times. The genes are TRBV12-3 or TRBV12-4 and TRBJ1-4; possibly TRBD1 for D (5 bases). There are 15 residues in the CDR3. Trimming took off 5 bases at V and 4 bases at J, with 14 bases between the two ends. The CDR3: CASSTRDGRNEKLFF. CDR3 nucleotides: TGTGCCAGCAGTACCCGGGACGGCCGTAATGAAAAACTGTTTTTT.

This clonotype appeared many times. The chain combines TRBV12-3 or TRBV12-4 with TRBJ2-3, with D possibly matching TRBD2 (6 bases). Trimming took off 6 bases at V and 2 bases at J, with 15 bases between the two ends. The CDR3 has 15 amino acids. CDR3 loop: CASRRAGTATDTQYF. CDR3 coding DNA: TGTGCCAGCAGACGAGCGGGCACGGCCACAGATACGCAGTATTTT.

This clonotype was detected many times. The CDR3 protein is CSASRGRGRTDTQYF. For the CDR3, the DNA is TGCAGTGCTAGCCGGGGCAGGGGGCGAACAGATACGCAGTATTTT. This chain uses TRBV20-1 with TRBJ2-3; 8 bases are a match to TRBD1. Germline CDR1 is DFQATT and CDR2 is SNEGSKA (reference sequence). The CDR3 is made up of 15 amino acids. V lost 3 bases, J lost 3 bases, and 8 bases stayed unmatched.